The clone carrying this T cell receptor (beta chain) has only one observation. The antigen is unknown. The CDR3 spans 14 residues. V lost 1 base, J lost 0 bases, and 8 bases lay in between. The V gene's germline CDR1 is SGHRS and CDR2 YFSETQ. Tuberculin skin test and IGRA determined adolescents' latent tuberculosis status at entry. Assay used: immunoSEQ multiplex PCR; TCRdb lists only in-frame clones, some missing. The table records some 31,000 clones, roughly 92% of them present only once. This entry belongs to a study of T cells in tuberculosis. Study-wide results and limits: Smaller distances to GMM-specific TCRs suggested their expansion in active tuberculosis.

Sequencing used PBMCs. This TCR was sampled from a donor aged 10-35 years with latent tuberculosis or without tuberculosis infection. The V gene is TRBV5-1, the J gene TRBJ2-7; D is perhaps TRBD1 (5 bases). CDR3 coding DNA: TGCGCCAGCAGCTTGTGGGGCACCTCCTACGAGCAGTACTTC. It translates to CASSLWGTSYEQYF.